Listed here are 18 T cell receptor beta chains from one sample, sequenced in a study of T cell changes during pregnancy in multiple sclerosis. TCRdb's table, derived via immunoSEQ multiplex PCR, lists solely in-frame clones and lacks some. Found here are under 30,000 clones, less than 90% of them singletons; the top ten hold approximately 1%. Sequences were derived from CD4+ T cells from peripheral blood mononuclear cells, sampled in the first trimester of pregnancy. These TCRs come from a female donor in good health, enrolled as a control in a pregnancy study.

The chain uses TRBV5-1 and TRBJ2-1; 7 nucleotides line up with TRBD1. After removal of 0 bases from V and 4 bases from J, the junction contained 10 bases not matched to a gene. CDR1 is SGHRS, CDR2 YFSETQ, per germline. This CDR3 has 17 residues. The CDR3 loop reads CASSLGLRDSGYNEQFF. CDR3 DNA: TGCGCCAGCAGCTTGGGTCTCCGGGACAGTGGGTACAATGAGCAGTTCTTC.

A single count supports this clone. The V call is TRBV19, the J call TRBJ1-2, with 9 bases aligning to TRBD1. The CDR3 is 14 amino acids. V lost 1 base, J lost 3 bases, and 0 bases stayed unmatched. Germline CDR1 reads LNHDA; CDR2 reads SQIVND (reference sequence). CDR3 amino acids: CASSIGDRDYGYTF. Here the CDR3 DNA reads TGTGCCAGTAGTATAGGGGACAGGGACTATGGCTACACCTTC. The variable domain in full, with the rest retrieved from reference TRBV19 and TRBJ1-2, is DGGITQSPKYLFRKEGQNVTLSCEQNLNHDAMYWYRQDPGQGLRLIYYSQIVNDFQKGDIAEGYSVSREKKESFPLTVTSAQKNPTAFYLCASSIGDRDYGYTFGSGTRLTVV.

The CDR3 sequence: CASSGGGPYEQYF. CDR3 sequence (DNA): TGTGCCAGCAGTGGCGGGGGACCCTACGAGCAGTACTTC. The chain has TRBV2 and TRBJ2-7, with 7 nucleotides matching TRBD2. Germline values: CDR1 SNHLY, CDR2 FYNNEI. Trimming at V came to 4 bases and at J to 2 bases, leaving 2 bases not matched to a gene. The CDR3 runs to 13 residues. The full variable domain, rest sourced from reference TRBV2 and TRBJ2-7, is EPEVTQTPSHQVTQMGQEVILRCVPISNHLYFYWYRQILGQKVEFLVSFYNNEISEKSEIFDDQFSVERPDGSNFTLKIRSTKLEDSAMYFCASSGGGPYEQYFGPGTRLTVT.

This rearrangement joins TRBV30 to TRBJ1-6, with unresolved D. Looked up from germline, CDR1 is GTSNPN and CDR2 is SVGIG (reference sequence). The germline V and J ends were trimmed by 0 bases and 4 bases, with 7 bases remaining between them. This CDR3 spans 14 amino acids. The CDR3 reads CAWSVSGYNSPLHF. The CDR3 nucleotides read TGTGCCTGGAGTGTATCGGGGTATAATTCACCCCTCCACTTT.

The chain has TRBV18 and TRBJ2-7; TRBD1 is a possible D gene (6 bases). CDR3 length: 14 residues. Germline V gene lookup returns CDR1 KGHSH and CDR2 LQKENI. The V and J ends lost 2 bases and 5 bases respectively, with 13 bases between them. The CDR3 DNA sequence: TGTGCCAGCTCACCAGGACAGTTTCGGGACGAGCAGTACTTC. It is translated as CASSPGQFRDEQYF.

The CDR3 spells CASSSLAGGQEQYF. In nucleotides, the CDR3 is TGTGCCAGCAGCTCCCTAGCGGGGGGCCAGGAGCAGTACTTC. The chain is built from TRBV7-6 and TRBJ2-7; the match to TRBD2 covers 11 bases. The germline V gene encodes CDR1 SGHVS and CDR2 FNYEAQ. This CDR3 comprises 14 residues. With 4 bases clipped from V and 7 bases from J, the junction kept 6 bases outside the gene matches.

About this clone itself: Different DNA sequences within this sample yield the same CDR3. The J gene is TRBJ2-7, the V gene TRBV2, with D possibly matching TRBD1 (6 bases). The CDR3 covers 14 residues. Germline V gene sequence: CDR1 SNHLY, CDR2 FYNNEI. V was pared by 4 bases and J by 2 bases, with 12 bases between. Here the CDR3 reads CASSGFRGPYEQYF. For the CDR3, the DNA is TGTGCCAGCAGTGGCTTCAGGGGACCCTACGAGCAGTACTTC.

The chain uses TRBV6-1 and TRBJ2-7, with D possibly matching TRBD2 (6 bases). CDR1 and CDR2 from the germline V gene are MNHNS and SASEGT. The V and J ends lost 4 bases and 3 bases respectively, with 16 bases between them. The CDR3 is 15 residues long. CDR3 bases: TGTGCCAGCAGTGCCCAAGTGGGGGGAGGCTACGAGCAGTACTTC. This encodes CASSAQVGGGYEQYF.

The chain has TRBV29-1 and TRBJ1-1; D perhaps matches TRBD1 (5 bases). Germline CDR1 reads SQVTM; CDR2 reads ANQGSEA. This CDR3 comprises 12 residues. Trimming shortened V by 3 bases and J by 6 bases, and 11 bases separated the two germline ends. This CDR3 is CSVDSWGAEAFF. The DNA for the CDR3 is TGCAGCGTTGACAGCTGGGGCGCTGAAGCTTTCTTT.

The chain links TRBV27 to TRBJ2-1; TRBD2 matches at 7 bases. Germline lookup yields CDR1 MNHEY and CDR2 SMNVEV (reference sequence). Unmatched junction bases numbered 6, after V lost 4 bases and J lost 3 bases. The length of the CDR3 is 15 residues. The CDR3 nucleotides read TGTGCCAGCAGTTGGGGCGGGAGCCGCTACAATGAGCAGTTCTTC. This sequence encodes CASSWGGSRYNEQFF.

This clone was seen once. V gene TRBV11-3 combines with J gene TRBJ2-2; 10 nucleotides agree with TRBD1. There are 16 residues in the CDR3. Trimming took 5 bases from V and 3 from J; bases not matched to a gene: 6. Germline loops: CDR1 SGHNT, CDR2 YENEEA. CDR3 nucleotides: TGTGCCAGCAGCCAATATGGGACAGGGGACACCGGGGAGCTGTTTTTT. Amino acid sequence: CASSQYGTGDTGELFF.

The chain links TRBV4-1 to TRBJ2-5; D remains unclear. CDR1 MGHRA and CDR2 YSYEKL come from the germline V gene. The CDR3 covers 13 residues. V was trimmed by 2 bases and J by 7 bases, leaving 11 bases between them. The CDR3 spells CASSQLLVGTQYF. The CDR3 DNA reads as TGCGCCAGCAGCCAACTCTTGGTCGGGACCCAGTACTTC.

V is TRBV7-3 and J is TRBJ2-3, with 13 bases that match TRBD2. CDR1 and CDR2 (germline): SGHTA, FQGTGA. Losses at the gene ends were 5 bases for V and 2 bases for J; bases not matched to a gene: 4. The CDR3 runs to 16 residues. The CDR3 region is CASSPGLAGHTDTQYF. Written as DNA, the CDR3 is TGTGCCAGCAGCCCGGGACTAGCGGGACACACAGATACGCAGTATTTT. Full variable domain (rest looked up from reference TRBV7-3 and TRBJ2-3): GAGVSQTPSNKVTEKGKYVELRCDPISGHTALYWYRQSLGQGPEFLIYFQGTGAADDSGLPNDRFFAVRPEGSVSTLKIQRTERGDSAVYLCASSPGLAGHTDTQYFGPGTRLTVL.

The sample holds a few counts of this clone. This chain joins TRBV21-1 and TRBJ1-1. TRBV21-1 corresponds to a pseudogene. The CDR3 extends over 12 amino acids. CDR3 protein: CASTEGNTEAFF. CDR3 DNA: TGTGCCAGCACTGAGGGGAACACTGAAGCTTTCTTT.

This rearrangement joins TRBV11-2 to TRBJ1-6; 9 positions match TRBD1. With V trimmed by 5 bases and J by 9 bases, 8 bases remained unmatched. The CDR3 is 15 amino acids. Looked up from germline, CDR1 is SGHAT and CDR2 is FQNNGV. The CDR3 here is CASSIWDRDASPLHF. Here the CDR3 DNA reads TGTGCCAGCAGCATATGGGACAGGGACGCTTCACCCCTCCACTTT.

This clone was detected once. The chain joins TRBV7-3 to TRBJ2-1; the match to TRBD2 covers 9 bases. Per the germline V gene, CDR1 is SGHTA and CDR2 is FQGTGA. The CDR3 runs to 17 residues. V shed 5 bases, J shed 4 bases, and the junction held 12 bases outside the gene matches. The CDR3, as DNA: TGTGCCAGCAGCCCGGGGGCGGGGGGGCCGACTTACAATGAGCAGTTCTTC. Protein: CASSPGAGGPTYNEQFF.

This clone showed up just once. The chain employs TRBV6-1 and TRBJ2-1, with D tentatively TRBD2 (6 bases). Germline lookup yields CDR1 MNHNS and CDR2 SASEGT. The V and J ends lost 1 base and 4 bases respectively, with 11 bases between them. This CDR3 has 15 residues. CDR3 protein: CASSEDLADYNEQFF. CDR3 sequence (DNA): TGTGCCAGCAGTGAAGATTTAGCGGATTACAATGAGCAGTTCTTC.

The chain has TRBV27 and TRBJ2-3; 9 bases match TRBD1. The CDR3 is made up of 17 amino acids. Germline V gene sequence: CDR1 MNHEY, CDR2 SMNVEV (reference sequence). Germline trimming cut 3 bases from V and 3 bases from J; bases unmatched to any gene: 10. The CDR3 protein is CASSLKAVDRGTDTQYF. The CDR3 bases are TGTGCCAGCAGTTTGAAAGCCGTGGACAGGGGTACAGATACGCAGTATTTT.